Each of the 21 T cell receptor beta chains below was sequenced from the same sample in a study of cytomegalovirus exposure and HLA in healthy donors. The PCR had 60 Vbeta and 13 Jbeta primers. Produced via immunoSEQ multiplex PCR; TCRdb's table is partial and in-frame only. The sample gives roughly 190,000 clones, 82% of which show up once; approximately 0.8% is in the top ten. The material sequenced was PBMCs. The source is a woman between 18 and 29 years old in good health and CMV-seronegative.

CDR3 protein: CASSKTSLPRDRRANYGYTF. The CDR3 DNA is TGTGCCAGCAGCAAAACATCCTTGCCCCGGGACAGACGAGCTAACTATGGCTACACCTTC. V is TRBV21-1 and J is TRBJ1-2; the table names TRBD1, a call not compared with the DNA. TRBV21-1 corresponds to a pseudogene. This CDR3 has 20 residues.

This chain uses TRBV30 with TRBJ2-1; 7 bases align to TRBD2. Germline values: CDR1 GTSNPN, CDR2 SVGIG (reference sequence). The CDR3 contains 13 residues. Unmatched junction bases numbered 7, after V lost 2 bases and J lost 9 bases. The CDR3 region is CAWSSAGDGEQFF. The DNA for the CDR3 is TGTGCCTGGAGTTCTGCGGGAGACGGTGAGCAGTTCTTC.

The chain recombines TRBV2 with TRBJ2-5; 14 positions agree with TRBD2. The CDR3 length is 14 residues. Trimming at V came to 6 bases and at J to 5 bases, leaving 2 bases not matched to a gene. Germline values: CDR1 SNHLY, CDR2 FYNNEI. The CDR3 here is CASRRLAGGETQYF. The CDR3 DNA follows: TGTGCCAGCAGGCGACTAGCGGGAGGGGAGACCCAGTACTTC.

The CDR3 loop reads CASSPPRASSYEQYF. CDR3 DNA sequence: TGTGCCAGCTCACCTCCCAGGGCTTCCTCCTACGAGCAGTACTTC. V gene TRBV18 combines with J gene TRBJ2-7; D is perhaps TRBD1 (5 bases). Germline CDR1 reads KGHSH; CDR2 reads LQKENI. The CDR3 sequence is 15 residues long. Between the trimmed V and J ends, which lost 3 bases and 0 bases, there was a span of 12 bases.

The J gene is TRBJ2-5, the V gene TRBV11-2, with 14 positions matching TRBD2. V lost 2 bases to trimming and J lost 0 bases; unmatched junction nucleotides: 5. This CDR3 region has 18 residues. Germline CDR1 and CDR2: SGHAT and FQNNGV. The CDR3 DNA reads as TGTGCCAGCAGCTTACCCCGGACTAGCGGGGGGTACCAAGAGACCCAGTACTTC. Amino acids: CASSLPRTSGGYQETQYF.

This chain links TRBV6-5 with TRBJ2-5; perhaps TRBD1 as D (5 bases). Looked up from germline, CDR1 is MNHEY and CDR2 is SVGAGI. The ends were cut back, 5 bases at V and 5 bases at J, with 15 bases in the middle. The CDR3 consists of 14 residues. Written as DNA, the CDR3 is TGTGCCAGCAGTAGACAGACCCCTAGGGAGACCCAGTACTTC. Protein: CASSRQTPRETQYF.

The rearrangement uses TRBV5-1 and TRBJ2-7; 8 bases match TRBD1. The CDR3 contains 15 residues. The junction had 7 bases not matched to a gene; V was cut back by 4 bases and J by 1 base. Per the germline V gene, CDR1 is SGHRS and CDR2 is YFSETQ. CDR3 residues: CASSQRTGTSYEQYF. The CDR3 nucleotides read TGCGCCAGCAGCCAACGGACAGGGACATCCTACGAGCAGTACTTC. The entire variable domain, with the rest obtained from reference TRBV5-1 and TRBJ2-7, is as follows: KAGVTQTPRYLIKTRGQQVTLSCSPISGHRSVSWYQQTPGQGLQFLFEYFSETQRNKGNFPGRFSGRQFSNSRSEMNVSTLELGDSALYLCASSQRTGTSYEQYFGPGTRLTVT.

DNA of the CDR3: TGTGCCAGCACCCTGAGCGGGGACAACAATGAGCAGTTCTTC. Protein product: CASTLSGDNNEQFF. The chain recombines TRBV11-1 with TRBJ2-1; D perhaps matches TRBD2 (7 bases). Trimming shortened V by 7 bases and J by 5 bases, and 15 bases separated the two germline ends. Germline V gene sequence: CDR1 SGHAT, CDR2 FQDESV (reference sequence). The CDR3 runs to 14 residues.

The chain is built from TRBV7-9 and TRBJ1-2; a weak D match, TRBD1 (6 bases). The CDR3 loop spans 15 amino acids. V lost 1 base and J 4 bases, leaving 13 bases between the germline ends. CDR1 and CDR2 (germline): SEHNR, FQNEAQ (reference sequence). The CDR3 sequence: CASSLGAGDIYGYTF. In nucleotides, the CDR3 is TGTGCCAGCAGCTTAGGGGCAGGGGATATCTATGGCTACACCTTC. Variable domain in full (rest from reference TRBV7-9 and TRBJ1-2): DTGVSQNPRHKITKRGQNVTFRCDPISEHNRLYWYRQTLGQGPEFLTYFQNEAQLEKSRLLSDRFSAERPKGSFSTLEIQRTEQGDSAMYLCASSLGAGDIYGYTFGSGTRLTVV.

The chain joins TRBV5-1 to TRBJ1-2, with D unresolved. The CDR3 runs 16 residues. Germline CDR1 reads SGHRS; CDR2 reads YFSETQ. V lost 4 bases and J 3 bases, leaving 19 bases between the germline ends. The CDR3 coding sequence is TGCGCCAGCAGCCTAATAGTCCAAGCCCCCGACTATGGCTACACCTTC. Its protein product is CASSLIVQAPDYGYTF.

As for this clone: The same CDR3 arises from other DNA sequences in this sample as well. The chain joins TRBV7-2 to TRBJ1-2; 8 bases align to TRBD1. After removal of 5 bases from V and 2 bases from J, the junction contained 4 bases not matched to a gene. The length of the CDR3 is 14 residues. Germline CDR1 reads SGHTA; CDR2 reads FQGNSA. The CDR3, as DNA: TGTGCCAGCAGCCCACGACAGGGGAACTATGGCTACACCTTC. Amino acids: CASSPRQGNYGYTF. Supplemented by reference TRBV7-2 and TRBJ1-2, the full variable domain reads GAGVSQSPSNKVTEKGKDVELRCDPISGHTALYWYRQSLGQGLEFLIYFQGNSAPDKSGLPSDRFSAERTGGSVSTLTIQRTQQEDSAVYLCASSPRQGNYGYTFGSGTRLTVV.

This chain uses TRBV6-5 with TRBJ1-4; 9 nucleotides line up with TRBD1. The V gene end was trimmed by 5 bases and the J gene end by 7 bases; junction bases not matched to a gene: 5. This CDR3 is 14 amino acids long. Germline lookup yields CDR1 MNHEY and CDR2 SVGAGI. CDR3 region: CASSDRTGAEKLFF. The CDR3 DNA sequence: TGTGCCAGCAGTGATCGGACAGGGGCTGAAAAACTGTTTTTT.

This clone was seen a handful of times. The rearrangement uses TRBV5-6 and TRBJ2-2, with a possible D match to TRBD2 (5 bases). This CDR3 region has 16 residues. Germline CDR1 is SGHDT and CDR2 is YYEEEE. Trimming pared 4 bases from V and 1 base from J, leaving 14 bases between. The CDR3 sequence is CASSHPRTGNTGELFF. The CDR3 nucleotides are TGTGCCAGCAGCCACCCTCGGACTGGGAACACCGGGGAGCTGTTTTTT. Using reference TRBV5-6 and TRBJ2-2 for the parts outside the CDR3, the full variable domain is DAGVTQSPTHLIKTRGQQVTLRCSPKSGHDTVSWYQQALGQGPQFIFQYYEEEERQRGNFPDRFSGHQFPNYSSELNVNALLLGDSALYLCASSHPRTGNTGELFFGEGSRLTVL.

This chain uses TRBV10-3 with TRBJ2-3; 9 bases match TRBD2. V was pared by 4 bases and J by 4 bases, with 9 bases of the junction left unmatched. Germline CDR1 reads ENHRY; CDR2 reads SYGVKD. CDR3 length: 16 residues. CDR3 sequence (DNA): TGTGCCATCAGTGCATCACTAGCGGGTAGTGCAGATACGCAGTATTTT. This gives the protein CAISASLAGSADTQYF.

This chain joins TRBV4-1 and TRBJ2-1; tentative D call: TRBD2 (6 bases). With 4 bases removed from V and 4 bases from J, the gap between germline ends came to 14 bases. The CDR3 is 15 amino acids. Germline CDR1 is MGHRA and CDR2 is YSYEKL. The CDR3 spells CASSLDGSGYNEQFF. The CDR3 coding sequence is TGCGCCAGCAGCCTTGACGGGAGTGGGTACAATGAGCAGTTCTTC.

The chain combines TRBV11-1 with TRBJ1-1; 10 positions match TRBD1. The CDR3 is made up of 14 amino acids. Trimming took 5 bases from V and 6 from J; bases not matched to a gene: 6. Germline-derived CDR1 and CDR2 are SGHAT and FQDESV (reference sequence). This chain's CDR3 is CASSLDRGQAEAFF. As DNA, the CDR3 is TGTGCCAGCAGCCTTGACAGGGGGCAGGCTGAAGCTTTCTTT.

The chain recombines TRBV2 with TRBJ1-4; D gene ambiguous. V was shortened by 6 bases and J by 0 bases, with 8 bases between the two germline ends. The CDR3 sequence is 14 residues long. The V gene's germline CDR1 is SNHLY and CDR2 FYNNEI. CDR3 DNA: TGTGCCAGCAGGCGAGAAGCAACTAATGAAAAACTGTTTTTT. This codes for CASRREATNEKLFF.

In this sample, this clone turned up once. The chain uses TRBV27 and TRBJ1-1; D remains unclear. The V gene lost 4 bases and the J gene lost 4 bases, with 10 bases spanning the gap. There are 13 residues in the CDR3. Germline-derived CDR1 and CDR2 are MNHEY and SMNVEV (reference sequence). CDR3 region: CASSSYFGTEAFF. The CDR3 DNA reads TGTGCCAGCAGTTCCTACTTCGGCACTGAAGCTTTCTTT.

V gene TRBV5-6 combines with J gene TRBJ2-5; TRBD2 matches at 7 bases. This CDR3 comprises 16 residues. Germline V lookup: CDR1 SGHDT, CDR2 YYEEEE. V shed 0 bases, J shed 4 bases, and the junction held 9 bases outside the gene matches. The CDR3 loop reads CASSLALAVDRETQYF. For the CDR3, the DNA is TGTGCCAGCAGCTTGGCCCTAGCGGTTGACCGAGAGACCCAGTACTTC.

The CDR3 protein is CASSLSGRVRGYTF. CDR3 DNA sequence: TGTGCCAGCAGTTTATCAGGCAGGGTGAGGGGCTACACCTTC. This chain connects TRBV27 to TRBJ1-2, with D possibly matching TRBD1 (5 bases). This CDR3 is built from 14 residues. The V and J ends lost 0 bases and 8 bases respectively, with 13 bases between them. Germline CDR1 reads MNHEY; CDR2 reads SMNVEV (reference sequence).

This chain joins TRBV19 and TRBJ1-1; 8 nucleotides agree with TRBD1. The CDR3 consists of 18 residues. V gave up 5 bases and J gave up 1 base; unmatched junction bases: 15. Germline lookup yields CDR1 LNHDA and CDR2 SQIVND (reference sequence). The CDR3 loop is CASSAGYRTGKTNTEAFF. DNA for the CDR3: TGTGCCAGTAGTGCGGGGTATAGGACAGGGAAGACGAACACTGAAGCTTTCTTT.